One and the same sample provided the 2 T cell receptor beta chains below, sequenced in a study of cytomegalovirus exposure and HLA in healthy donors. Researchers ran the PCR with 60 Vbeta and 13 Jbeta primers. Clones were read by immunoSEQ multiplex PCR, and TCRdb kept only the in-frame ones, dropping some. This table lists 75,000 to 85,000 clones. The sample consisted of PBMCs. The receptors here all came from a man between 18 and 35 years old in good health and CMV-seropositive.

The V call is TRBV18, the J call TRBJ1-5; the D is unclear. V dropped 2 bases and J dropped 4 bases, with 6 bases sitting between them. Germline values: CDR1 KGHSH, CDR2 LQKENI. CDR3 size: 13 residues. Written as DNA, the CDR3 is TGTGCCAGCTCACCAGGAGGGAATCAGCCCCAGCATTTT. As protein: CASSPGGNQPQHF.

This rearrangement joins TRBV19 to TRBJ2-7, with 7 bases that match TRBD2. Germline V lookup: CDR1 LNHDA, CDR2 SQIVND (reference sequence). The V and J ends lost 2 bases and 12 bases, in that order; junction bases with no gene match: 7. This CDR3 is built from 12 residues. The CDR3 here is CASSIRGGSRYF. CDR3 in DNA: TGTGCCAGTAGTATACGAGGCGGGAGCAGGTACTTC.